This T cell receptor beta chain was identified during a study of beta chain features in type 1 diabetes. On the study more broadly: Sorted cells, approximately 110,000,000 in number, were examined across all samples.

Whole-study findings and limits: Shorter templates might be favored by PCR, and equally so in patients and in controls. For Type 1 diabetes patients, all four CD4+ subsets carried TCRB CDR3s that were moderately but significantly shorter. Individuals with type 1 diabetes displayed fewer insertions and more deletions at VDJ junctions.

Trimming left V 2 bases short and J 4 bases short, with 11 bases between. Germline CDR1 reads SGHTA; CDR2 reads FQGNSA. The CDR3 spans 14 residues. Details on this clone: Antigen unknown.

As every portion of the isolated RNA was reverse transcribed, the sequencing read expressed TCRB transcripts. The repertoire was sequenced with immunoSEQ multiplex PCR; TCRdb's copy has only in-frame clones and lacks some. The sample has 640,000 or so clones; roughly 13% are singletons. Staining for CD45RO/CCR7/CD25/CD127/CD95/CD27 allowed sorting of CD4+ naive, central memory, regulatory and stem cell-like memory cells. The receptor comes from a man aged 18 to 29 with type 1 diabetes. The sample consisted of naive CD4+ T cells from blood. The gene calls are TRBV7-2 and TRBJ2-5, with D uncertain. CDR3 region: CASSLSRVGETQYF. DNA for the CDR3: TGTGCCAGCAGCTTATCTCGCGTCGGAGAGACCCAGTACTTC. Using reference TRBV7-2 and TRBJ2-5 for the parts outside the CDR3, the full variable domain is GAGVSQSPSNKVTEKGKDVELRCDPISGHTALYWYRQSLGQGLEFLIYFQGNSAPDKSGLPSDRFSAERTGGSVSTLTIQRTQQEDSAVYLCASSLSRVGETQYFGPGTRLLVL.